The present entry profiles one T cell receptor (beta chain) with its context. The sample belongs to a study of T cell changes during pregnancy in multiple sclerosis. The protocol was immunoSEQ multiplex PCR, while the TCRdb copy is restricted to in-frame clones and leaves out a portion. The sample consists of 70,000 to 80,000 clones, 75% to 90% of them appearing once. The receptor's source is a female donor with multiple sclerosis, enrolled in a pregnancy study. Sample: peripheral blood, taken before pregnancy.

The CDR3 nucleotides are TGTGCCAGCTCACCACAACCGGTTATTACTCGGAACCCCGACATCCACTTT. Protein: CASSPQPVITRNPDIHF. This chain connects TRBV18 to TRBJ1-6; D gene unclear. With 1 base removed from V and 17 bases from J, the gap between germline ends came to 27 bases. CDR3 size: 17 residues. Germline loops: CDR1 KGHSH, CDR2 LQKENI.